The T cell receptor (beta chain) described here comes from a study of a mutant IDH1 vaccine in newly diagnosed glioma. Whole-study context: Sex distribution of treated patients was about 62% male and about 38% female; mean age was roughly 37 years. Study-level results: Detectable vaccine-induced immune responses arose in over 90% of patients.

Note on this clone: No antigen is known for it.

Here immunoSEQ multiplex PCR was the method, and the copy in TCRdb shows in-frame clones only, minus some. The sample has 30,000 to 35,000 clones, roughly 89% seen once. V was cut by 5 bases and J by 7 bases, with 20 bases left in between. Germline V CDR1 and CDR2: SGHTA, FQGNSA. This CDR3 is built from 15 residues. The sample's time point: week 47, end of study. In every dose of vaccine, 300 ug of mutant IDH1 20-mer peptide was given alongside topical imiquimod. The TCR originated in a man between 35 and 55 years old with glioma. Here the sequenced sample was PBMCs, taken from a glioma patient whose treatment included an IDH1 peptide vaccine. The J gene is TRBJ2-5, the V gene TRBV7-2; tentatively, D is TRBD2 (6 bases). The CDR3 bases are TGTGCCAGCAGCCCGTCGACTAGTGCCGGGGGGACCCAGTACTTC. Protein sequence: CASSPSTSAGGTQYF. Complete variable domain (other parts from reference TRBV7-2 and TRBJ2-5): GAGVSQSPSNKVTEKGKDVELRCDPISGHTALYWYRQSLGQGLEFLIYFQGNSAPDKSGLPSDRFSAERTGGSVSTLTIQRTQQEDSAVYLCASSPSTSAGGTQYFGPGTRLLVL.